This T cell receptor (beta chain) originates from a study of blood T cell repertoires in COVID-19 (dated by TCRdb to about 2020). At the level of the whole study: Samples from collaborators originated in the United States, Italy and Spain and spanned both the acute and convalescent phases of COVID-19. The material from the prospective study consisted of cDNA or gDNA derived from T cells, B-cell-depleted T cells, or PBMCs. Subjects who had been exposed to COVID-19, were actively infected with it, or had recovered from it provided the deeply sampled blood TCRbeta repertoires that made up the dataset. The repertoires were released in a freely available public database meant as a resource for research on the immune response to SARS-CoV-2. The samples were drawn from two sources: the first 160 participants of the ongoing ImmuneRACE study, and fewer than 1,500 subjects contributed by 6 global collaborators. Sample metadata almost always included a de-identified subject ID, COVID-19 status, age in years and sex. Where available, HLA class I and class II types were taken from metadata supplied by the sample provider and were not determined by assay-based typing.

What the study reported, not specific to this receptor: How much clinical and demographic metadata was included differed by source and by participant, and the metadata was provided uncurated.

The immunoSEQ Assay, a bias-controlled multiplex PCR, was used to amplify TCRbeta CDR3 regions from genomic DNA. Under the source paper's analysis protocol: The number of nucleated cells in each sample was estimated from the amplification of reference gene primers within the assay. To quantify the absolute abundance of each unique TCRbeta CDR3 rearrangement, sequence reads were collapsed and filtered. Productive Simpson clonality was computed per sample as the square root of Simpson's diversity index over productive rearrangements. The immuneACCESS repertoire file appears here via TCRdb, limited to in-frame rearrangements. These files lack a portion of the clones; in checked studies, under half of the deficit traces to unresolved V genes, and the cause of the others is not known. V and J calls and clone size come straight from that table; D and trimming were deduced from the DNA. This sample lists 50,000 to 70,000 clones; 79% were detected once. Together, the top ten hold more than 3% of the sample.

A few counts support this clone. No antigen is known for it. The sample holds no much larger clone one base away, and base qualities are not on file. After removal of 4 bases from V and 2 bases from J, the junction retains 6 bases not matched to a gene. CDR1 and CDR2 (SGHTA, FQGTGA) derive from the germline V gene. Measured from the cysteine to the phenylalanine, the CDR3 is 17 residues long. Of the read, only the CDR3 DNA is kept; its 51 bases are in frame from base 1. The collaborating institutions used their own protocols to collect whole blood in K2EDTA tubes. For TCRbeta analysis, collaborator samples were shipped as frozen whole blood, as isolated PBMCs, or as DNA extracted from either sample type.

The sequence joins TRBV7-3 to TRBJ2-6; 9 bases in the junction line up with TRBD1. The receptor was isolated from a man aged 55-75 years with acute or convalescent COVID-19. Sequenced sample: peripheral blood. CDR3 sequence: CASSSMGQGTGANVLTF. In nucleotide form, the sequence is TGTGCCAGCAGCTCAATGGGACAGGGTACTGGGGCCAACGTCCTGACTTTC.